Listed below are T cell receptor beta chains from one sample, sequenced in a study of blood T cells in healthy people across ages. TCRdb passed the 5' RACE reads through MiXCR, listing each CDR3 protein once. The sample records about 620,000 distinct CDR3 sequences, approximately 52% being singletons. The specimen was blood. These receptors came from a woman older than 75 in good health. The CDR3 runs from the conserved cysteine through the conserved F or W. The order of the fields is J gene, clone size, V gene, D gene, CDR3 protein, CDR3 DNA. The D gene is left open where the match is weak. Clone size is shown for a subset of rows, as once, few, many or a class of expanded clone.

J: TRBJ1-5
size: NA
V: TRBV12-3/TRBV12-4
D: NA
CDR3: CASSFSGAFSNQPQHF
DNA: TGTGCCAGCAGTTTCTCGGGGGCCTTTAGCAATCAGCCCCAGCATTTT

J: TRBJ2-5
size: NA
V: TRBV20-1
D: NA
CDR3: CSAGAGETQNF
DNA: TGCAGTGCGGGGGCCGGAGAGACCCAGAACTTC

J: TRBJ1-2
size: NA
V: TRBV15
D: TRBD1
CDR3: CATRTGGDPYGYTF
DNA: TGTGCCACGAGGACAGGGGGCGACCCCTATGGCTACACCTTC

J: TRBJ2-7
size: many
V: TRBV5-1
D: TRBD2
CDR3: CASSRTSGGTYEQYF
DNA: TGCGCCAGCAGTCGGACTAGCGGGGGGACCTACGAGCAGTACTTC

J: TRBJ1-1
size: few
V: TRBV30
D: NA
CDR3: CAWSFQTGSEAFF
DNA: TGTGCCTGGAGTTTCCAGACTGGTTCTGAAGCTTTCTTT

J: TRBJ2-4
size: NA
V: TRBV7-9
D: TRBD1
CDR3: CASSPISGTENIQYF
DNA: TGTGCCAGCAGCCCAATCTCCGGGACAGAGAACATTCAGTACTTC

J: TRBJ1-3
size: NA
V: TRBV28
D: NA
CDR3: CASSSAGTPGNTIYF
DNA: TGTGCCAGCAGTTCTGCGGGAACTCCTGGAAACACCATATATTTT

J: TRBJ2-3
size: NA
V: TRBV10-3
D: TRBD2
CDR3: CAISERTGGDTQYF
DNA: TGTGCCATCAGTGAGAGGACGGGAGGAGATACGCAGTATTTT

J: TRBJ1-5
size: once
V: TRBV5-6
D: NA
CDR3: CTSTSRGYSNQPQHF
DNA: TGTACCAGCACCTCGCGCGGGTATAGCAATCAGCCCCAGCATTTT

J: TRBJ2-5
size: NA
V: TRBV20-1
D: NA
CDR3: CSARGTLPETQYF
DNA: TGCAGTGCTAGAGGTACTCTCCCGGAGACCCAGTACTTC

J: TRBJ1-5
size: many
V: TRBV4-1
D: TRBD1
CDR3: CASSQTPPTGGGQPQHF
DNA: TGCGCCAGCAGCCAAACTCCCCCGACAGGGGGTGGACAGCCCCAGCATTTT

J: TRBJ1-1
size: NA
V: TRBV5-1
D: NA
CDR3: CASRASINTEAFF
DNA: TGCGCCAGCAGGGCATCCATCAACACTGAAGCTTTCTTT

J: TRBJ2-7
size: many
V: TRBV12-3/TRBV12-4
D: NA
CDR3: CASSRDSEQYF
DNA: TGTGCCAGCAGCCGCGACAGCGAGCAGTACTTC

J: TRBJ2-1
size: many
V: TRBV6-5
D: NA
CDR3: CASSKRPIDEQFF
DNA: TGTGCCAGCAGTAAAAGACCCATCGATGAGCAGTTCTTC

J: TRBJ2-7
size: NA
V: TRBV21-1
D: NA
CDR3: CASSKSGGGYEQYF
DNA: TGTGCCAGCAGCAAATCAGGAGGGGGCTACGAGCAGTACTTC

J: TRBJ2-3
size: many
V: TRBV5-5
D: NA
CDR3: CASSPDSSVDTQYF
DNA: TGTGCCAGCAGCCCCGACAGTTCGGTAGATACGCAGTATTTT

J: TRBJ2-7
size: NA
V: TRBV20-1
D: NA
CDR3: CSARQGTSYEQYF
DNA: TGCAGTGCTAGACAGGGGACCTCCTACGAGCAGTACTTC

J: TRBJ2-3
size: NA
V: TRBV5-6
D: TRBD2
CDR3: CASSSRLATDTQYF
DNA: TGTGCCAGCAGCTCCCGACTAGCAACAGATACGCAGTATTTT

J: TRBJ2-3
size: NA
V: TRBV5-6
D: NA
CDR3: CASSLKATFFTDTQYF
DNA: TGTGCCAGCAGCTTGAAGGCGACCTTCTTCACAGATACGCAGTATTTT

J: TRBJ2-4
size: once
V: TRBV10-3
D: NA
CDR3: CAISESVGEAKNIQYF
DNA: TGTGCCATCAGTGAGTCGGTGGGGGAGGCCAAAAACATTCAGTACTTC

J: TRBJ2-1
size: NA
V: TRBV5-4
D: TRBD2
CDR3: CASSSRERENEQFF
DNA: TGTGCCAGCAGCTCCCGCGAGCGGGAGAATGAGCAGTTCTTC

J: TRBJ1-4
size: NA
V: TRBV11-2
D: NA
CDR3: CASSLGKQSFNEKLFF
DNA: TGTGCCAGCAGCTTGGGGAAGCAGAGCTTTAATGAAAAACTGTTTTTT

J: TRBJ2-1
size: once
V: TRBV6-5
D: NA
CDR3: CASRRAADESNEQFF
DNA: TGTGCCAGCAGAAGGGCAGCGGACGAATCCAATGAGCAGTTCTTC

J: TRBJ2-3
size: many
V: TRBV28
D: NA
CDR3: CASHQPADTQYF
DNA: TGTGCCAGCCATCAGCCCGCAGATACGCAGTATTTT

J: TRBJ2-3
size: NA
V: TRBV9
D: TRBD1
CDR3: CASSVTGTGVRYF
DNA: TGTGCCAGCAGCGTTACCGGGACAGGGGTGCGGTATTTT